These 26 T cell receptor beta chains share one sample of origin, sequenced in a study of CXCR3-negative and CXCR3-positive naive CD8 T cells. All TRB cDNA libraries came from 5' RACE performed with UMI labels. TCRdb processed the 5' RACE reads again and assigns one entry to each CDR3 protein, with no DNA. The clone table shows about 130,000 distinct CDR3 sequences, with the ten largest holding roughly 0.29%. Sequences were obtained from naive CXCR3- CD8+ T cells from blood. Subset in this sample: CD45RO-CCR7+CD27+CD95- naive CD8+ T cells lacking CXCR3 (TNR3-). These receptors all stem from a human donor in good health. Some clones in this sample may be carry-over from other donors' samples.

The rearrangement joins TRBV4-1 to TRBJ2-7; TCRdb's D call, TRBD2, is unchecked because there is no DNA. The CDR3 spans 16 residues. Looked up from germline, CDR1 is MGHRA and CDR2 is YSYEKL. The CDR3 loop is CASSQDSLAGAYEQYF.

The CDR3 sequence: CASSYIQPTSTDTQYF. J is TRBJ2-3 and V is TRBV6-5. The CDR3 extends over 16 amino acids. In germline, CDR1 is MNHEY, CDR2 SVGAGI.

The chain couples TRBV7-8 to TRBJ2-1; absent DNA, TCRdb's TRBD2 call cannot be checked. This CDR3 is 16 amino acids long. Germline V CDR1 and CDR2: SGHVS, FQNEAQ. This CDR3 is CASTRTSGETYNEQFF.

The CDR3: CASSLQGLTYEQYF. The chain links TRBV28 to TRBJ2-7; TCRdb picks TRBD2, but there is no DNA to check that call. Germline V gives CDR1 MDHEN, CDR2 SYDVKM. This CDR3 region has 14 residues.

This sequence joins TRBV7-9 and TRBJ2-7; TCRdb indicates TRBD1, and absent DNA this call remains unverified. Germline CDR1 reads SEHNR; CDR2 reads FQNEAQ (reference sequence). The CDR3 length is 13 residues. CDR3 protein: CASGAGDSYEQYF.

The chain is built from TRBV6-5 and TRBJ2-7; TCRdb lists TRBD1, though no DNA is available to test this call. The CDR3 is made up of 13 amino acids. CDR1 is MNHEY and CDR2 is SVGAGI in the germline V gene. Here the CDR3 reads CASAGGAFYEQYF.

This chain uses TRBV28 with TRBJ1-5; the TCRdb call, TRBD1, lacks DNA for checking. The CDR3 runs 20 residues. CDR1 and CDR2 (germline): MDHEN, SYDVKM. CDR3: CASSPNTGTGRPSSNQPQHF.

CDR3 amino acids: CASSYGEVNEQFF. The genes are TRBV5-6 and TRBJ2-1; the TRBD2 assignment by TCRdb is unverifiable without DNA. This CDR3 has 13 amino acids. CDR1 is SGHDT and CDR2 is YYEEEE in the germline V gene. Together with reference TRBV5-6 and TRBJ2-1, the CDR3 gives the full variable domain: DAGVTQSPTHLIKTRGQQVTLRCSPKSGHDTVSWYQQALGQGPQFIFQYYEEEERQRGNFPDRFSGHQFPNYSSELNVNALLLGDSALYLCASSYGEVNEQFFGPGTRLTVL.

V usage is TRBV12-3 or TRBV12-4 and J usage is TRBJ1-6; checking the TCRdb D call of TRBD1 is not possible without DNA. The CDR3 runs to 13 residues. The CDR3 loop is CASSQLQVKPLHF.

V and J are TRBV5-1 and TRBJ2-7. Germline loops: CDR1 SGHRS, CDR2 YFSETQ. The CDR3 length is 14 residues. The CDR3 sequence: CASSLDGVSNEQYF.

J is TRBJ2-1 and V is TRBV5-1; TCRdb proposes TRBD1, but this gene call is untestable without DNA. The CDR3 loop spans 15 amino acids. The germline V gene encodes CDR1 SGHRS and CDR2 YFSETQ. The CDR3 loop is CASSPGHPSYNEQFF.

This rearrangement joins TRBV27 to TRBJ2-1. Per the germline V gene, CDR1 is MNHEY and CDR2 is SMNVEV (reference sequence). The CDR3 contains 12 residues. CDR3 sequence reads: CASSHPNNEQFF.

J is TRBJ2-1 and V is TRBV5-6; TCRdb reports TRBD2, a call that lacks DNA to check it against. The CDR3 has 16 residues. Per the germline V gene, CDR1 is SGHDT and CDR2 is YYEEEE. The CDR3 loop reads CASSLGLAGYYNEQFF.

The V and J genes are TRBV18 and TRBJ2-7; TCRdb proposes TRBD1, but this gene call is untestable without DNA. The CDR3 runs to 12 residues. Per germline, CDR1 KGHSH and CDR2 LQKENI. The CDR3 spells CASSEGGYEQYF.

This rearrangement joins TRBV11-1 to TRBJ2-5; TCRdb picks TRBD1, but there is no DNA to check that call. Looked up from germline, CDR1 is SGHAT and CDR2 is FQDESV (reference sequence). CDR3 length: 14 amino acids. The CDR3 spells CASSAVIYQETQYF.

The chain employs TRBV11-2 and TRBJ1-2; TCRdb names TRBD1, which stays unverified in the absence of DNA. The germline CDR1 and CDR2 sequences are SGHAT and FQNNGV. The CDR3 loop spans 14 amino acids. The CDR3 protein is CASSRPPQGVGYTF.

This chain connects TRBV9 to TRBJ2-5; the TRBD2 assignment by TCRdb is unverifiable without DNA. The germline CDR1 and CDR2 sequences are SGDLS and YYNGEE. The length of the CDR3 is 15 residues. The CDR3 protein is CASSVGSGGSETQYF.

This CDR3 is CASSLDGVERGEQFF. The gene calls are TRBV7-9 and TRBJ2-1; TCRdb's assignment of TRBD2 cannot be checked, as there is no DNA. Germline values: CDR1 SEHNR, CDR2 FQNEAQ (reference sequence). The CDR3 spans 15 residues. Based on the CDR3 plus reference TRBV7-9 and TRBJ2-1, the full variable domain is DTGVSQNPRHKITKRGQNVTFRCDPISEHNRLYWYRQTLGQGPEFLTYFQNEAQLEKSRLLSDRFSAERPKGSFSTLEIQRTEQGDSAMYLCASSLDGVERGEQFFGPGTRLTVL.

The gene calls are TRBV13 and TRBJ2-1; TCRdb calls TRBD2, which cannot be checked without DNA. The germline V gene encodes CDR1 PRHDT and CDR2 FYEKMQ (reference sequence). CDR3 size: 14 residues. The CDR3 protein is CASSKRGNGNEQFF.

The chain links TRBV5-8 to TRBJ1-2. CDR1 and CDR2 (germline): SGHTS, YDEGEE. This CDR3 contains 16 residues. The CDR3 protein is CAGTTPAKQNHYGYTF.

V and J are TRBV29-1 and TRBJ2-5; absent DNA, TCRdb's TRBD1 call cannot be checked. This CDR3 contains 15 residues. Germline V gene lookup returns CDR1 SQVTM and CDR2 ANQGSEA. The CDR3: CSVRQGGSVQETQYF.

The chain uses TRBV6-2 or TRBV6-3 and TRBJ2-1; lacking DNA, the TRBD1 call made by TCRdb goes unchecked. Germline V gene lookup returns CDR1 MNHEY and CDR2 SVGEGT. This CDR3 has 15 residues. Here the CDR3 reads CASGHRGSSYNEQFF.

CDR3 sequence: CSVLRGGLAGLTWVHEQFF. This rearrangement joins TRBV29-1 to TRBJ2-1; the D gene TCRdb calls, TRBD2, cannot be checked with no DNA. The germline V gene encodes CDR1 SQVTM and CDR2 ANQGSEA. CDR3 size: 19 residues.

This CDR3 reads CASSQEPGMNYGYTF. The rearrangement joins TRBV4-1 to TRBJ1-2; absent DNA, TCRdb's TRBD1 call cannot be checked. CDR1 is MGHRA and CDR2 is YSYEKL in the germline V gene. The CDR3 length is 15 residues.

The chain has TRBV19 and TRBJ2-1. The CDR3 has 13 amino acids. The germline V gene encodes CDR1 LNHDA and CDR2 SQIVND (reference sequence). The CDR3: CASSIGPIREQFF.

This chain joins TRBV19 and TRBJ1-1; TCRdb picks TRBD1, but there is no DNA to check that call. The CDR3 consists of 15 residues. The germline CDR1 and CDR2 sequences are LNHDA and SQIVND (reference sequence). The CDR3 here is CASKDRGSSWTEAFF.